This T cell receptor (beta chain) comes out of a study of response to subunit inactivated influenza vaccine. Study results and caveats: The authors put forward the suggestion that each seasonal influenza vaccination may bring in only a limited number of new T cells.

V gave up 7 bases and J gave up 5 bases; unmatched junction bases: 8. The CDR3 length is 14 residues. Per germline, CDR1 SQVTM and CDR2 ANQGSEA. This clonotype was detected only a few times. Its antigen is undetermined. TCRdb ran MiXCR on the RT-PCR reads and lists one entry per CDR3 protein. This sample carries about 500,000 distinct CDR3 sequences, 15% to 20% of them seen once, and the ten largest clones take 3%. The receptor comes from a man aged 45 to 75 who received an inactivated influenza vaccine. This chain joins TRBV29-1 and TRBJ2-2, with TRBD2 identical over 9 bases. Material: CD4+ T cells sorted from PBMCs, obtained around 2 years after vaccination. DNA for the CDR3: TGCAGCGCCGTTAGCGGGAGTGGAACCGGGGAGCTGTTTTTT. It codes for CSAVSGSGTGELFF.